The rows below give T cell receptor beta chains drawn from one sample of a study of response to subunit inactivated influenza vaccine. TCRdb itself ran the RT-PCR reads through MiXCR, one entry per CDR3 protein. The sample has about 520,000 distinct CDR3 sequences; 25% are singletons. Here the sequenced sample was CD4+ T cells sorted from PBMCs, taken 5 to 6 days after vaccination. Receptors were obtained from a man between 50 and 59 years old who received an inactivated influenza vaccine. CDR3s include the opening cysteine and the closing phenylalanine or tryptophan. A D gene is named only where the DNA matches it firmly. Some rows mark clone size as missing; the rest say once, few, many or name a class of expanded clone.

j_call d_call clone_size v_call cdr3_aa cdr3_nt
TRBJ2-5 NA few TRBV29-1 CSVDPGEETQYF TGCAGCGTTGACCCCGGGGAAGAGACCCAGTACTTC
TRBJ2-1 NA NA TRBV4-3 CASSQGQGGDAQFF TGCGCCAGCAGCCAAGGACAGGGCGGGGATGCGCAGTTCTTC
TRBJ2-7 NA NA TRBV20-1 CSARDGVYEQYF TGCAGTGCTAGAGATGGGGTCTACGAGCAGTACTTC
TRBJ2-2 TRBD2 few TRBV2 CASRTSGSRTGELFF TGTGCCAGCCGGACTAGCGGGAGTCGGACCGGGGAGCTGTTTTTT
TRBJ2-1 NA NA TRBV24-1 CATSAQDRKGEQFF TGTGCCACCAGTGCTCAGGACCGGAAGGGCGAGCAGTTCTTC
TRBJ1-1 NA NA TRBV29-1 CSVETQATQAFF TGCAGCGTTGAAACGCAGGCAACCCAAGCTTTCTTT
TRBJ2-7 TRBD1 few TRBV20-1 CSARDPGQGNEQYF TGCAGTGCTAGAGATCCGGGACAGGGAAACGAGCAGTACTTC
TRBJ2-7 NA NA TRBV5-6 CASRQQLSYEQYF TGTGCCAGCAGACAACAGCTGTCCTACGAGCAGTACTTC
TRBJ2-2 NA NA TRBV5-1 CASSLLIRSGELFF TGCGCCAGCAGCTTGTTGATCAGGTCCGGGGAGCTGTTTTTT
TRBJ2-7 NA few TRBV12-3/TRBV12-4 CASSLALPGNEQYF TGTGCCAGCAGTTTAGCCCTCCCCGGGAACGAGCAGTACTTC
TRBJ2-7 NA NA TRBV20-1 CSAVDNSYEQYF TGCAGTGCTGTGGACAACTCCTACGAGCAGTACTTC
TRBJ2-7 NA few TRBV7-2 CASSPGVVSEQYF TGTGCCAGCAGCCCGGGCGTAGTTTCCGAGCAGTACTTC
TRBJ2-2 NA NA TRBV4-3 CASSSRDTNTGELFF TGCGCCAGCAGCTCGCGGGACACAAACACCGGGGAGCTGTTTTTT
TRBJ2-5 TRBD2 NA TRBV5-6 CASSLGTSGGMETQYF TGTGCCAGCAGCTTGGGGACTAGCGGGGGTATGGAGACCCAGTACTTC
TRBJ2-1 TRBD1 NA TRBV20-1 CSARNRDSYNEQFF TGCAGTGCTAGAAACCGGGACAGCTACAATGAGCAGTTCTTC
TRBJ2-6 NA NA TRBV9 CASSTRGRSGANVLTF TGTGCCAGCAGCACCCGAGGGAGGTCTGGGGCCAACGTCCTGACTTTC
TRBJ2-1 TRBD1 NA TRBV24-1 CATRAGQGHNEQFF TGTGCCACCAGGGCGGGACAGGGCCACAATGAGCAGTTCTTC
TRBJ2-1 TRBD1 NA TRBV6-1 CASKKTSTGQGYNEQFF TGTGCCAGCAAAAAGACCTCCACCGGACAGGGGTACAATGAGCAGTTCTTC
TRBJ1-2 NA few TRBV6-5 CASSYPGTQLNYGYTF TGTGCCAGCAGTTACCCCGGGACACAGTTAAACTATGGCTACACCTTC
TRBJ2-1 NA NA TRBV4-1 CASSPGTHANEQFF TGCGCCAGCAGCCCCGGGACTCACGCCAATGAGCAGTTCTTC
TRBJ1-5 NA NA TRBV5-1 CASRTDPGQPQHF TGCGCCAGCAGGACAGATCCCGGTCAGCCCCAGCATTTT
TRBJ2-5 NA few TRBV12-3/TRBV12-4 CASSFRQGSQETQYF TGTGCCAGCAGTTTTCGGCAGGGAAGTCAAGAGACCCAGTACTTC
TRBJ2-5 NA NA TRBV4-2 CASSQVPQQETQYF TGTGCCAGCAGCCAAGTCCCACAGCAAGAGACCCAGTACTTC
TRBJ2-1 TRBD2 NA TRBV5-1 CASSKSGTSGRAGKNEQFF TGCGCCAGCAGCAAATCCGGGACTAGCGGGAGGGCCGGGAAAAATGAGCAGTTCTTC
TRBJ1-2 NA NA TRBV15 CATSRDLAGEGYTF TGTGCCACCAGCAGAGATTTGGCAGGGGAGGGCTACACCTTC
TRBJ2-7 NA NA TRBV20-1 CSAGGPLAYEQYF TGCAGTGCTGGGGGTCCCCTCGCCTACGAGCAGTACTTC
TRBJ1-4 TRBD1 few TRBV14 CASSRGQATNEKLFF TGTGCCAGCAGCCGAGGACAGGCAACTAATGAAAAACTGTTTTTT
TRBJ1-1 NA few TRBV5-1 CASSLEADSEAFF TGCGCCAGCAGCCTGGAGGCGGACTCTGAAGCTTTCTTT
TRBJ2-3 NA NA TRBV20-1 CSARDPMGTDTQYF TGCAGTGCTAGAGATCCAATGGGCACAGATACGCAGTATTTT
TRBJ2-7 NA NA TRBV20-1 CSASLQGKSYEQYF TGCAGTGCTAGCCTCCAGGGGAAGTCCTACGAGCAGTACTTC
TRBJ2-3 NA NA TRBV11-1 CASSAVDTQYF TGTGCCAGCAGCGCCGTAGATACGCAGTATTTT
TRBJ2-6 TRBD1 many TRBV29-1 CSAGTGGSSGANVLTF TGCAGCGCGGGGACAGGGGGGAGCTCTGGGGCCAACGTCCTGACTTTC
TRBJ1-1 TRBD1 few TRBV3-1 CASSRRDRGAFF TGTGCCAGCAGCAGACGGGACAGGGGGGCTTTCTTT